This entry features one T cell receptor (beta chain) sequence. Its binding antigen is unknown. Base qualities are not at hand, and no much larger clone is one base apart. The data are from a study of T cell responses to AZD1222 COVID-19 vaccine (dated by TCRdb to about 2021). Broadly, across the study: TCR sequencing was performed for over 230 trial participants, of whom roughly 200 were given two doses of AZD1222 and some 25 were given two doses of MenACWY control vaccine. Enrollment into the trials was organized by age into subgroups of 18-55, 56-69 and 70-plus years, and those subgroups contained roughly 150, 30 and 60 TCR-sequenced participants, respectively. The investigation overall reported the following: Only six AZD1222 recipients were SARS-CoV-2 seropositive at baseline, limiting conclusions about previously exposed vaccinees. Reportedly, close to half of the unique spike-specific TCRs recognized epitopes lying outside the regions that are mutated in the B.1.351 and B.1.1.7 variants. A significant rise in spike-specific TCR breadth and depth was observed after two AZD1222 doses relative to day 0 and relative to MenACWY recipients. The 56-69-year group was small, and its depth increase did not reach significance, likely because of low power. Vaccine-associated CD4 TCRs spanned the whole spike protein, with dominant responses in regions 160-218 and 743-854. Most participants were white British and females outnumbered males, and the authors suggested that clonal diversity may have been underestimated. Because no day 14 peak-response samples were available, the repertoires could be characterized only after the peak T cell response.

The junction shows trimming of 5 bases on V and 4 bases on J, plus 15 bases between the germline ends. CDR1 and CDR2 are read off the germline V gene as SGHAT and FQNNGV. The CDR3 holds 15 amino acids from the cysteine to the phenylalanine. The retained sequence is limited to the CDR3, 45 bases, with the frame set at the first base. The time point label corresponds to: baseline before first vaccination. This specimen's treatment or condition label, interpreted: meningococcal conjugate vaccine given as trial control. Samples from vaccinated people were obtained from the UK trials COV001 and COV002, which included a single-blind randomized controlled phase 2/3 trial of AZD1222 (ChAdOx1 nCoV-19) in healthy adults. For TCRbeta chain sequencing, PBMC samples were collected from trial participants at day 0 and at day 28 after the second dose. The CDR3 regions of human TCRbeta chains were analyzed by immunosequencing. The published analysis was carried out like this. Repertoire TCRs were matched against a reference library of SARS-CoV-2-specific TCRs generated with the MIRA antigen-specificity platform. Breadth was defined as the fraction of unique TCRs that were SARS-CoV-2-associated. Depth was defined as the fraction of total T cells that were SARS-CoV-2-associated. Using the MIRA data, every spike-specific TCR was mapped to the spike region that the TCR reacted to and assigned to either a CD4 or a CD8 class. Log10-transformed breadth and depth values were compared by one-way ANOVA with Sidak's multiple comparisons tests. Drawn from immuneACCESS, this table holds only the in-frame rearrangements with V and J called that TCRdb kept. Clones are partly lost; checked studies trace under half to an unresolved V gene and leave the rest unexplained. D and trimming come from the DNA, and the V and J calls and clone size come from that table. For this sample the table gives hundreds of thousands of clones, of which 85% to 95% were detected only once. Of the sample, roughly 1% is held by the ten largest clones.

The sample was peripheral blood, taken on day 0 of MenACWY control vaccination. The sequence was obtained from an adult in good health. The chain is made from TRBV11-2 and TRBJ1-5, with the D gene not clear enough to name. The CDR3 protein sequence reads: CASSASDGINQPQHF. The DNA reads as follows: TGTGCCAGCAGCGCGTCAGACGGAATTAATCAGCCCCAGCATTTT. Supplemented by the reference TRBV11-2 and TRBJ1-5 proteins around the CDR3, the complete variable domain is EAGVAQSPRYKIIEKRQSVAFWCNPISGHATLYWYQQILGQGPKLLIQFQNNGVVDDSQLPKDRFSAERLKGVDSTLKIQPAKLEDSAVYLCASSASDGINQPQHFGDGTRLSIL.